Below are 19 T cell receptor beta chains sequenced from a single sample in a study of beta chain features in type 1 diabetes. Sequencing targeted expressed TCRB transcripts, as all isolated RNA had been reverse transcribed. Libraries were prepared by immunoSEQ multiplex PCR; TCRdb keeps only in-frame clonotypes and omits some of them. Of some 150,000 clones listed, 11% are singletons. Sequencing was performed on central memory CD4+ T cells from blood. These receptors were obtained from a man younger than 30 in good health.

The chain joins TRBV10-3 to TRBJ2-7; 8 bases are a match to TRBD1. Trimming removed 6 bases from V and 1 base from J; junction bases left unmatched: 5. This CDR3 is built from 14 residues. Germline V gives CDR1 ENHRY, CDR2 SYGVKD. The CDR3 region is CAIRGTGLSYEQYF. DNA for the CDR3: TGTGCCATCAGGGGGACAGGCCTTTCCTACGAGCAGTACTTC.

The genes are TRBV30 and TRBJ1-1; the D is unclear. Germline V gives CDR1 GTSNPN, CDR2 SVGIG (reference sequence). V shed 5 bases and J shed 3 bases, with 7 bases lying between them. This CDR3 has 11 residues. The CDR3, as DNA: TGTGCCTGGGGGCAGTACACTGAAGCTTTCTTT. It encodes CAWGQYTEAFF.

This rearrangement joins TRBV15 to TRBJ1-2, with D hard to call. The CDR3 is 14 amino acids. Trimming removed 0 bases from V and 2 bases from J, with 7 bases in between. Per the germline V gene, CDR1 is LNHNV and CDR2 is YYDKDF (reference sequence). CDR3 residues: CATSRDIGNYGYTF. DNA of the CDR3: TGTGCCACCAGCAGAGATATTGGGAACTATGGCTACACCTTC.

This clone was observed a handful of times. The CDR3 sequence: CASSFDAGGQYF. The CDR3 region has the DNA TGTGCCAGCAGCTTCGACGCGGGAGGGCAGTACTTC. The V call is TRBV7-2, the J call TRBJ2-7; 8 bases match TRBD2. Trimming cost V 3 bases and J 9 bases; bases outside gene matches: 4. The CDR3 has 12 residues. Germline V gene sequence: CDR1 SGHTA, CDR2 FQGNSA.

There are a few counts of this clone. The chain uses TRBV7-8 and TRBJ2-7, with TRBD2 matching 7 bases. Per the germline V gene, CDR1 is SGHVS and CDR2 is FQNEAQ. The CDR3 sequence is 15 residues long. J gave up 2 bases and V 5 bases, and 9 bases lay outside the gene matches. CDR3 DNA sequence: TGTGCCAGCAGCCCCCTGGGGAGGGGACCCTACGAGCAGTACTTC. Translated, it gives CASSPLGRGPYEQYF.

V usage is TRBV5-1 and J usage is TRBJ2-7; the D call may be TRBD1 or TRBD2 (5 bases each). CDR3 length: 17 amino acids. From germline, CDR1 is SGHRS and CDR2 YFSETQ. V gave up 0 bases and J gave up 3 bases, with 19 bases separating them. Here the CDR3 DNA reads TGCGCCAGCAGCTTGGGGGGCGGTCCAGGGAGCCTCTACGAGCAGTACTTC. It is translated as CASSLGGGPGSLYEQYF.

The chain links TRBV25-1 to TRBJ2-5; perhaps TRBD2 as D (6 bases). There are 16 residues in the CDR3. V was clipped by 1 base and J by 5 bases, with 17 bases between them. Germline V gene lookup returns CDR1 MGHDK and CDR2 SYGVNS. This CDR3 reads CASSESREFPRETQYF. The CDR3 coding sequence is TGTGCCAGCAGTGAATCTCGGGAGTTCCCCCGGGAGACCCAGTACTTC.

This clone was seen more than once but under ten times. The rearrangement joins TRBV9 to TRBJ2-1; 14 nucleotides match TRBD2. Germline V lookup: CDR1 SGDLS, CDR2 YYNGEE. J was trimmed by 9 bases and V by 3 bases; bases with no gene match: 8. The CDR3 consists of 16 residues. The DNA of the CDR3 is TGTGCCAGCAGCGGTGGGACTAGCGGGAGCAGAAGTGAGCAGTTCTTC. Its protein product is CASSGGTSGSRSEQFF.

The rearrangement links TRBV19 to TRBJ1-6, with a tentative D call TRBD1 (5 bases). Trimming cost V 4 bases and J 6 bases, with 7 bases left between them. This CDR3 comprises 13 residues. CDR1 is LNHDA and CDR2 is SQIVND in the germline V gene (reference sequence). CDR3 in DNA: TGTGCCAGTAGTACAGGGTTTAATTCACCCCTCCACTTT. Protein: CASSTGFNSPLHF.

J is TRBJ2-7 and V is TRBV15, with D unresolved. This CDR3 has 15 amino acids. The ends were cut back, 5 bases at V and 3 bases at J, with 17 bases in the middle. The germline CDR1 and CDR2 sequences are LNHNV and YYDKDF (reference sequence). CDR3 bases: TGTGCCACCAGCCCCTACAGAGAAACGATCTACGAGCAGTACTTC. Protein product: CATSPYRETIYEQYF.

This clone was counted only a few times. The CDR3 loop reads CASSSYRADEQFF. CDR3 nucleotide sequence: TGTGCCAGCAGCTCCTATCGCGCGGATGAGCAGTTCTTC. The rearrangement joins TRBV7-9 to TRBJ2-1; D remains unclear. The CDR3 runs 13 residues. The V end was cut by 4 bases, the J end by 8 bases, with 12 bases between. In germline, CDR1 is SEHNR, CDR2 FQNEAQ (reference sequence).

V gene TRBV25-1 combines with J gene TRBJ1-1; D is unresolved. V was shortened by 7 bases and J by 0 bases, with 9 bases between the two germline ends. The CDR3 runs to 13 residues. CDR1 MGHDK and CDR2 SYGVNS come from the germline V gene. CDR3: CASIGRMNTEAFF. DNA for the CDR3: TGTGCCAGCATAGGACGGATGAACACTGAAGCTTTCTTT.

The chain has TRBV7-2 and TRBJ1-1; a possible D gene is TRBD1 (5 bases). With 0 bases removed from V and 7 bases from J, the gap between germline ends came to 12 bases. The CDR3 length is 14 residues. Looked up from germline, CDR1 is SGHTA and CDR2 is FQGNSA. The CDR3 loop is CASSLAKLRVEAFF. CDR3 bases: TGTGCCAGCAGCTTAGCAAAACTCAGGGTTGAAGCTTTCTTT.

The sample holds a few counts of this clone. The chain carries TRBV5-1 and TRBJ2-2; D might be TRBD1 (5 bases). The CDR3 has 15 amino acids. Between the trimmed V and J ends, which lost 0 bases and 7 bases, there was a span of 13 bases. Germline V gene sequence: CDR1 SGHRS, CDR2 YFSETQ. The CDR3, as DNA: TGCGCCAGCAGCTTGGCAAGCAGGGCCAGCGGGGAGCTGTTTTTT. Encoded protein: CASSLASRASGELFF.

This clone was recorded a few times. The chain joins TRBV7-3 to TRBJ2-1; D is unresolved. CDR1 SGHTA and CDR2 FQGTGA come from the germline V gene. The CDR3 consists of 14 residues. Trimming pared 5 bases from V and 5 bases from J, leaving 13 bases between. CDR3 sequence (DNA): TGTGCCAGCAGCCTAGGCGGACCCAACAATGAGCAGTTCTTC. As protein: CASSLGGPNNEQFF.

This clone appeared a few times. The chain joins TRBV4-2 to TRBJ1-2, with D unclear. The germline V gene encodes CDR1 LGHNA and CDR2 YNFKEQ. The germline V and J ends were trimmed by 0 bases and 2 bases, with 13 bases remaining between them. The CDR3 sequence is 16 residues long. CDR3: CASSQDRASRNYGYTF. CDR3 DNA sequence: TGTGCCAGCAGCCAAGATCGGGCTAGCCGCAACTATGGCTACACCTTC.

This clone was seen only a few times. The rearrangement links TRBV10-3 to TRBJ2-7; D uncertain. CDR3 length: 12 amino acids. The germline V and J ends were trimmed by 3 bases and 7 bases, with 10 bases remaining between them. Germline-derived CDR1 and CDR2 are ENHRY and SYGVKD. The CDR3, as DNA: TGTGCCATCAGTGATTCTGAACGGGAGCAGTACTTC. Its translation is CAISDSEREQYF.

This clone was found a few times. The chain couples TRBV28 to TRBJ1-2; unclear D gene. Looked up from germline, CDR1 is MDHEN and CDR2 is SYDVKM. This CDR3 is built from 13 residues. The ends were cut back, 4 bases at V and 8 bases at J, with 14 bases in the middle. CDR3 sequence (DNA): TGTGCCAGCAGTTCCCCCCGCGGGATAGGCTACACCTTC. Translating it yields CASSSPRGIGYTF.

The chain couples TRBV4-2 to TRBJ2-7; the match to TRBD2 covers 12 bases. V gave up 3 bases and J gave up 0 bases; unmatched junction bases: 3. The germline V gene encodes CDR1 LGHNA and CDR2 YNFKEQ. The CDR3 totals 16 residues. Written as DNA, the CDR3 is TGTGCCAGCAGCCATTCACTAGCGGGGGGCTCCTACGAGCAGTACTTC. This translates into CASSHSLAGGSYEQYF.